Following are 2 T cell receptor beta chains from one sample sequenced in a study of T-cell reconstitution after alpha-beta-depleted transplantation in children (dated by TCRdb to about 2016). Library construction relied on PCR. These reads were obtained on an Illumina HiSeq 2500. Molecular barcoding was employed in the preparation of TCR libraries, with unique molecular identifiers being used to normalize TCRbeta repertoire quantification. TCRdb reanalyzed the raw reads on its own, using fastp at Q25 for trimming and MiXCR for clone calling, and kept in-frame beta chains. Every distinct CDR3 protein forms one entry, paired with its most common genes and DNA. For this sample there are about 110,000 distinct CDR3 sequences; about 9.4% appear just once. Around 8.5% of the sample is taken by the ten largest. The specimen comprised PBMCs from the stem cell graft donor, sampled from the stem cell graft. These receptors all stem from a human donor who donated a stem cell graft to a child with acute lymphoblastic leukemia.

This clonotype appeared many times. The chain couples TRBV3-1 to TRBJ2-1; D not certain. This CDR3 region has 13 residues. V lost 10 bases and J lost 2, with 12 bases in between. Looked up from germline, CDR1 is LGHDT and CDR2 is YNNKEL (reference sequence). Written as DNA, the CDR3 is TGTGCCACCTACACGGGCCCCTACAATGAGCAGTTCTTC. Amino acids: CATYTGPYNEQFF.

The chain joins TRBV18 to TRBJ1-4; weak D call: TRBD1 (6 bases). CDR1 KGHSH and CDR2 LQKENI come from the germline V gene. This CDR3 region has 14 residues. Between the trimmed V and J ends, which lost 2 bases and 8 bases, there was a span of 12 bases. CDR3 nucleotide sequence: TGTGCCAGCTCACCAGACGGGGGCGGAGAAAAACTGTTTTTT. Its translation is CASSPDGGGEKLFF.